This T cell receptor (beta chain) was sequenced for a study of cytotoxic CD8 clonotypes in ibrutinib-treated CLL. Study overall: Sequencing produced an average of roughly 270,000 productive templates and under 95,000 productive rearrangements per sample. Whole-study results and caveats: Upon ibrutinib response clonality rose, and upon progression it fell back toward baseline. Clonality (at baseline) was higher than in age-matched healthy donors and tracked circulating CD8+ T-cell counts.

Approximately 1.9 micrograms of genomic DNA, which was extracted from cryopreserved PBMCs, served as the material used for the TCR beta libraries. In regard to this clone: The antigen remains unidentified.

The germline V and J ends were trimmed by 9 bases and 3 bases, with 15 bases remaining between them. This CDR3 has 13 residues. Germline V gene data show CDR1 as ENHRY and CDR2 as SYGVKD. TCRdb's copy holds only in-frame clones and misses some; the assay was immunoSEQ multiplex PCR. The table includes over 25,000 clones, 62% detected once. This clonotype originated in a human donor with chronic lymphocytic leukemia. The sequencing used PBMCs, collected before ibrutinib treatment. This chain uses TRBV10-3 with TRBJ2-7, with a tentative D call TRBD2 (6 bases). The CDR3 bases are TGTGCCATTGCCCGGGGGTCGAACTACGAGCAGTACTTC. It translates to CAIARGSNYEQYF.